This entry describes one TCR beta chain. Its antigen is currently unknown. Sequencing relied on a cDNA template that was reverse transcribed from extracted RNA. Sequenced by immunoSEQ multiplex PCR; TCRdb stores in-frame clones only, minus some. Altogether fewer than 100,000 clones are present, roughly 64% being singletons, with the ten largest covering about 14%. Treatment indicated: oral pan-JAK inhibitor, 5-10 mg twice daily. In alopecia areata patients, both lesional scalp punch biopsies and peripheral blood were collected. This sample is part of a study of CD8+ T cells in alopecia areata. At the level of the study: For the treated group, dosing was oral tofacitinib at 5 to 10 mg twice daily. Treatment ran 6 to 18 months, with 6 months of follow-up afterward. Study-wide results and caveats: Many expanded lesional clones stayed in scalp and blood while on tofacitinib.

V shed 0 bases and J shed 1 base, with 13 bases lying between them. This CDR3 contains 17 residues. Germline V gene sequence: CDR1 LGHNA, CDR2 YSLEER. The TCR comes from a human donor with alopecia areata. Sequenced material: CD8+ T cells sorted from blood, taken at week 4, from a patient treated with tofacitinib. The chain has TRBV4-3 and TRBJ2-4; D gene unclear. CDR3 in DNA: TGCGCCAGCAGCCAAGACCAGTCTCCGCTGGCCAAAAACATTCAGTACTTC. This sequence encodes CASSQDQSPLAKNIQYF.